This T cell receptor (beta chain) was observed in a study of shared T cell receptors in the human thymus. Assay: immunoSEQ multiplex PCR; the TCRdb copy retains only in-frame clones and omits some. Of 550,000 to 800,000 clones listed, around 85% are singletons. The V gene's germline CDR1 is MDHEN and CDR2 SYDVKM. V lost 2 bases and J lost 1, with 5 bases in between. CDR3 length: 13 amino acids. These data were also reused for a study on human thymus T cells. As reported in that work: Congenital heart defects were the reason for the corrective surgery that the donors, healthy Finnish infants, were having. It was from resections taken during corrective heart surgery that the thymus tissue came. Thymic as well as blood repertoires seemed to favor certain V and J genes unevenly. Highly overlapping thymic repertoires in unrelated individuals were reported by related research.

The sequenced sample consisted of thymocytes. The rearrangement joins TRBV28 to TRBJ1-1; D is unclear. The receptor was derived from a girl under two years old with a congenital heart defect. The CDR3 nucleotides are TGTGCCAGCAGTTTAGCGCAGAACACTGAAGCTTTCTTT. Amino acid sequence: CASSLAQNTEAFF.